These 10 T cell receptor beta chains were all obtained from the same sample, sequenced in a study of vaccination effects on CD4 cells after COVID-19. Sequencing followed a ViraFEST assay step that expanded antigen-specific CD4+ T cells with viral peptide pools. Once cultured for about 9 days, the cells underwent separation to obtain CD4+ T cells. Two-dose BNT162b2 or mRNA-1273 vaccination was given to participants. Some clones are missing from TCRdb's copy, which holds only in-frame ones; the method was immunoSEQ multiplex PCR. This table has 27,000 or so clones, about 80% appearing once. What these receptors recognize is not known. Material: CD4+ T cells from PBMCs cultured with HCoV-NL63 spike peptides, obtained after COVID-19 vaccination. The receptors stem from a human donor who received a COVID-19 vaccine. Some clones in this sample may be carry-over from other donors' samples.

This chain connects TRBV24-1 to TRBJ2-6, with D hard to call. Trimming removed 5 bases at V and 0 bases at J, with 4 bases between. This CDR3 region has 14 residues. CDR1 is KGHDR and CDR2 is SFDVKD in the germline V gene. The CDR3 DNA follows: TGTGCCACCAGTGCCCCCTCTGGGGCCAACGTCCTGACTTTC. Translated, it gives CATSAPSGANVLTF.

J is TRBJ2-2 and V is TRBV14; tentatively, D is TRBD1 (6 bases). The germline V and J ends were trimmed by 2 bases and 2 bases, with 12 bases remaining between them. Germline CDR1 reads SGHDN; CDR2 reads FVKESK. The CDR3 extends over 16 amino acids. The CDR3 DNA is TGTGCCAGCAGCCAATATAAGGGGACAAACACCGGGGAGCTGTTTTTT. This gives the protein CASSQYKGTNTGELFF.

CDR3 sequence (DNA): TGTGCCAGCAGCCAGGGAGGGCTTCACTATGGCTACACCTTC. The encoded protein is CASSQGGLHYGYTF. The chain recombines TRBV3-1 (or the pseudogene TRBV3-2) with TRBJ1-2; D remains ambiguous. Trimming took off 3 bases at V and 3 bases at J, with 11 bases between the two ends. The CDR3 is 14 amino acids. The V gene's germline CDR1 is LGHDT and CDR2 YNNKEL (reference sequence).

This clone turned up a few times. The V call is TRBV6-5, the J call TRBJ1-2, with a possible D match to TRBD1 (6 bases). In germline, CDR1 is MNHEY, CDR2 SVGAGI. The CDR3 sequence is 14 residues long. The V gene lost 6 bases and the J gene lost 4 bases, with 15 bases spanning the gap. This chain's CDR3 is CASRKEQGSYGYTF. CDR3 nucleotides: TGTGCCAGCAGGAAAGAACAGGGTAGCTATGGCTACACCTTC.

This clone has more than one count but fewer than ten. The chain is built from TRBV5-1 and TRBJ2-3; D possibly corresponds to TRBD1 (6 bases). V was clipped by 0 bases and J by 2 bases, with 10 bases between them. Germline lookup yields CDR1 SGHRS and CDR2 YFSETQ. This CDR3 is built from 15 residues. CDR3 residues: CASSLGQGITDTQYF. The CDR3 coding sequence is TGCGCCAGCAGCTTGGGGCAGGGGATCACAGATACGCAGTATTTT.

V usage is TRBV5-4 and J usage is TRBJ1-1; D is undetermined. Trimming stripped 5 bases from V and 1 base from J, with 9 bases between. The CDR3 length is 13 residues. Germline CDR1 reads SGHNT; CDR2 reads YYREEE (reference sequence). This CDR3 is CASRREKNTEAFF. The CDR3 nucleotides read TGTGCCAGCAGGAGAGAGAAGAACACTGAAGCTTTCTTT.

The genes are TRBV19 and TRBJ1-1; D perhaps matches TRBD1 (5 bases). This CDR3 contains 14 residues. V was trimmed by 4 bases and J by 0 bases, leaving 9 bases between them. Germline V gene sequence: CDR1 LNHDA, CDR2 SQIVND (reference sequence). CDR3 nucleotide sequence: TGTGCCAGTAGTAAAGGACAACTGAACACTGAAGCTTTCTTT. It yields the protein CASSKGQLNTEAFF.

The gene calls are TRBV7-8 and TRBJ1-3, with 7 nucleotides matching TRBD1. The V segment lost 2 bases and the J segment 0 bases; nucleotides outside the gene matches: 7. The germline CDR1 and CDR2 sequences are SGHVS and FQNEAQ. This CDR3 contains 17 residues. The CDR3 coding sequence is TGTGCCAGCAGCTTATTAGGACAGGCAAGCTCTGGAAACACCATATATTTT. This encodes CASSLLGQASSGNTIYF. Looking up the rest from reference TRBV7-8 and TRBJ1-3 gives the full variable domain: GAGVSQSPRYKVAKRGQDVALRCDPISGHVSLFWYQQALGQGPEFLTYFQNEAQLDKSGLPSDRFFAERPEGSVSTLKIQRTQQEDSAVYLCASSLLGQASSGNTIYFGEGSWLTVV.

The genes are TRBV20-1 and TRBJ1-1; D not certain. The CDR3 contains 13 residues. Trimming took 6 bases from V and 3 from J, leaving 14 bases between them. Germline V gene sequence: CDR1 DFQATT, CDR2 SNEGSKA (reference sequence). The CDR3 DNA sequence: TGCAGTGCCAGTAGGCAGGTGGACACTGAAGCTTTCTTT. Protein sequence: CSASRQVDTEAFF.

The rearrangement links TRBV11-3 to TRBJ2-1; 16 bases line up with TRBD2. This CDR3 spans 19 amino acids. Trimming took 5 bases from V and 7 from J; bases not matched to a gene: 14. Germline-derived CDR1 and CDR2 are SGHNT and YENEEA. CDR3 loop: CASSPRPGTSGGAENEQFF. CDR3 sequence (DNA): TGTGCCAGCAGCCCTCGGCCGGGGACTAGCGGGGGGGCGGAGAATGAGCAGTTCTTC. Using reference TRBV11-3 and TRBJ2-1 for the parts outside the CDR3, the full variable domain is EAGVVQSPRYKIIEKKQPVAFWCNPISGHNTLYWYLQNLGQGPELLIRYENEEAVDDSQLPKDRFSAERLKGVDSTLKIQPAELGDSAVYLCASSPRPGTSGGAENEQFFGPGTRLTVL.